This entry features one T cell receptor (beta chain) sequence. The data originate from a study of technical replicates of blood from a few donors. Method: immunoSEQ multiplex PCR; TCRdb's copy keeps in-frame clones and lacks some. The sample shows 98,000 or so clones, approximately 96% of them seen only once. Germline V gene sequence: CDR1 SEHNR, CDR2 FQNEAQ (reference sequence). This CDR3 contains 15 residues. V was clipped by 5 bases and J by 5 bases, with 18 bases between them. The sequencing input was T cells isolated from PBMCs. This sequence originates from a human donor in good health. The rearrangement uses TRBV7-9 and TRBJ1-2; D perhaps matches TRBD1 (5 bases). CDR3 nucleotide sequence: TGTGCCAGCAGCCTCCTAAGGCCAGGGCCTTATGGCTACACCTTC. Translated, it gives CASSLLRPGPYGYTF.